This record covers a single T cell receptor beta chain. The antigen remains undetermined. RNA transcripts provided the source from which TCR beta CDR3 regions were amplified. HTBI primers drove first-round RT-PCR of the TCR CDR3. Using its own MiXCR run on the multiplex PCR reads, TCRdb lists one record per CDR3 protein. Here the sample spans about 350,000 distinct CDR3 sequences, around 13% being singletons. Diagnosis of hyperthyroidism was new in patients aged 18 to 65, and its duration was under 2 months. This specimen comes from a study of T cells in Graves' hyperthyroidism and ophthalmopathy. About the research overall: Initial diagnosis, before any treatment, was when peripheral blood was collected. General study points: Blood samples included most of the expanded thyroid clonotypes exceeding 0.001.

There are 12 residues in the CDR3. V gave up 4 bases and J gave up 6 bases, with 7 bases separating them. Germline-derived CDR1 and CDR2 are LGHNT and FRNRAP. This clonotype was obtained from a woman aged 25-40 years with Graves' hyperthyroidism. V is TRBV12-5 and J is TRBJ2-1; no clear D. Specimen: blood. The CDR3 loop is CASGSPPNEQFF. CDR3 nucleotide sequence: TGTGCTAGTGGTTCCCCGCCCAATGAGCAGTTCTTC.